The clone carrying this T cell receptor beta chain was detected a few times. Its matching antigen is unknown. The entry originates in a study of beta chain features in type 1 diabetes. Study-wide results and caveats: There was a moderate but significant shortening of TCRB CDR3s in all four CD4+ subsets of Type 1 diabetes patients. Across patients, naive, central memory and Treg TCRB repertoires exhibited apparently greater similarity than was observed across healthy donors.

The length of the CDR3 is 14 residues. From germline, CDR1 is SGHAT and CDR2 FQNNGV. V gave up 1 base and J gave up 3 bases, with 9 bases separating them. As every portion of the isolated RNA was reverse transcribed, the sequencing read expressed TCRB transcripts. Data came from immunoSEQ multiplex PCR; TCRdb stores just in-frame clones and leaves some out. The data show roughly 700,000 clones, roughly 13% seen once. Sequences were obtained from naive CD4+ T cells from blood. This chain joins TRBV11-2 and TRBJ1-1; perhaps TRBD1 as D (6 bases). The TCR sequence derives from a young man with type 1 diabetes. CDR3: CASSLGQDDTEAFF. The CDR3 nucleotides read TGTGCCAGCAGCTTAGGACAGGATGACACTGAAGCTTTCTTT.